This T cell receptor beta chain stems from a study of blood T cell repertoires in COVID-19. Study-wide background: The analysed material was cDNA or gDNA that came from T cells, B-cell-depleted T cells, or PBMCs.

In the source study's methods: Using reference gene primer amplification, nucleated cell counts were estimated. Profiling relied on immunoSEQ multiplex PCR, and the TCRdb table lists in-frame clones only, not all of them. That table is the source of V, J and clone size, and D and trimming were worked out from the DNA. The sample comprises tens of thousands of clones, around 92% of which are singletons, and around 2.9% rests with the top ten. Patients of the Seattle cohort, enrolled during active infection, were followed longitudinally. Sequencing input: peripheral blood. The TCR comes from a man aged 50-59 years with COVID-19, enrolled during active disease.

The CDR3 protein is CASSLNGEETQYF. Written as DNA, the CDR3 is TGCGCCAGCAGCTTGAACGGGGAAGAGACCCAGTACTTC. The chain couples TRBV5-1 to TRBJ2-5, with D perhaps matching TRBD2 (5 bases). This CDR3 has 13 amino acids. The germline V gene encodes CDR1 SGHRS and CDR2 YFSETQ. Trimming stripped 1 base from V and 3 bases from J, with 7 bases between.